Following are 23 T cell receptor beta chains from one sample sequenced in a study of cytomegalovirus exposure and HLA in healthy donors. Using immunoSEQ multiplex PCR, the repertoire was profiled, and TCRdb retains in-frame clones only, with some absent. The data hold 150,000 to 200,000 clones, with approximately 96% observed a single time. What was sequenced was PBMCs. These receptors originate from a woman aged 18 to 35 in good health and CMV-seronegative.

This sequence joins TRBV7-9 and TRBJ1-4; TRBD1 matches 8 bases. The CDR3 is 15 residues long. Germline V CDR1 and CDR2: SEHNR, FQNEAQ (reference sequence). The J segment lost 10 bases and the V segment lost 5 bases, leaving 12 bases of the junction unmatched. For the CDR3, the DNA is TGTGCCAGCAGCCCCATGGCAGGGGGCACTGGAAAACTGTTTTTT. Its translation is CASSPMAGGTGKLFF.

The J gene is TRBJ1-1, the V gene TRBV6-6, with D hard to call. The germline V gene encodes CDR1 MNHNY and CDR2 SVGAGI (reference sequence). The CDR3 extends over 14 amino acids. V lost 6 bases and J lost 3, with 14 bases in between. The CDR3 loop is CASSHHGPDTEAFF. Written as DNA, the CDR3 is TGTGCCAGCAGCCACCACGGTCCGGACACTGAAGCTTTCTTT.

Remarks on this clone: In the same sample, other DNA sequences code for this CDR3. The CDR3 DNA reads as TGTGCCAGCAGCTTAGGCGGGGGAGCATACGAGCAGTACTTC. This translates into CASSLGGGAYEQYF. The chain uses TRBV11-2 and TRBJ2-7, with 7 bases that match TRBD2. CDR3 length equals 14 residues. Germline trimming cut 1 base from V and 4 bases from J; bases unmatched to any gene: 4. Germline values: CDR1 SGHAT, CDR2 FQNNGV.

V gene TRBV5-1 combines with J gene TRBJ2-3; 11 bases line up with TRBD2. Germline loops: CDR1 SGHRS, CDR2 YFSETQ. CDR3 length: 13 amino acids. Unmatched junction bases numbered 5, after V lost 6 bases and J lost 8 bases. CDR3 amino acids: CASTSGGIGTQYF. CDR3 coding DNA: TGCGCCAGCACTAGCGGGGGGATCGGTACGCAGTATTTT. The full variable domain, its missing parts supplied by reference TRBV5-1 and TRBJ2-3, is KAGVTQTPRYLIKTRGQQVTLSCSPISGHRSVSWYQQTPGQGLQFLFEYFSETQRNKGNFPGRFSGRQFSNSRSEMNVSTLELGDSALYLCASTSGGIGTQYFGPGTRLTVL.

The genes are TRBV7-9 and TRBJ1-1; 7 bases match TRBD1. The CDR3 contains 12 residues. Germline V gene data show CDR1 as SEHNR and CDR2 as FQNEAQ (reference sequence). J gave up 6 bases and V 5 bases, and 3 bases lay outside the gene matches. This CDR3 is CASSPRGAEAFF. CDR3 in DNA: TGTGCCAGCAGCCCCAGGGGGGCTGAAGCTTTCTTT.

The chain combines TRBV5-4 with TRBJ2-1; the match to TRBD2 covers 7 bases. CDR1 is SGHNT and CDR2 is YYREEE in the germline V gene (reference sequence). This CDR3 is built from 15 residues. V dropped 1 base and J dropped 4; count of bases not matched to a gene: 5. CDR3 residues: CASSLWGGNYNEQFF. DNA of the CDR3: TGTGCCAGCAGCTTGTGGGGGGGGAATTACAATGAGCAGTTCTTC.

The chain couples TRBV15 to TRBJ2-3; 12 positions match TRBD2. The CDR3 length is 18 residues. CDR1 and CDR2 (germline): LNHNV, YYDKDF (reference sequence). V lost 4 bases, J lost 0 bases, and 8 bases stayed unmatched. The chain's CDR3 is CATSTTSGGPLSTDTQYF. The CDR3 nucleotides are TGTGCCACCAGCACAACTAGCGGGGGGCCCCTTAGCACAGATACGCAGTATTTT.

The rearrangement links TRBV5-1 to TRBJ2-7; the match to TRBD1 covers 9 bases. Unmatched junction bases numbered 6, after V lost 4 bases and J lost 4 bases. The CDR3 sequence is 14 residues long. Germline CDR1 is SGHRS and CDR2 is YFSETQ. CDR3 in amino acids: CASSLPGTGYEQYF. The CDR3, as DNA: TGCGCCAGCAGCCTCCCCGGGACAGGGTACGAGCAGTACTTC.

The V and J genes are TRBV7-9 and TRBJ2-3, with D maybe TRBD1 (5 bases). Germline loops: CDR1 SEHNR, CDR2 FQNEAQ (reference sequence). The CDR3 consists of 14 residues. Trimming stripped 5 bases from V and 6 bases from J, with 15 bases between. In nucleotides, the CDR3 is TGTGCCAGCAGCACCCTGCAGGGCTGGGATACGCAGTATTTT. Translated, it gives CASSTLQGWDTQYF.

The rearrangement uses TRBV12-5 and TRBJ2-2; D gene unclear. This CDR3 has 16 amino acids. The germline V gene encodes CDR1 LGHNT and CDR2 FRNRAP. The V and J ends lost 0 bases and 1 base respectively, with 9 bases between them. CDR3 in DNA: TGTGCTAGTGGTTTGGTCGAGACGGGGAACACCGGGGAGCTGTTTTTT. It yields the protein CASGLVETGNTGELFF. Full variable domain (missing parts from reference TRBV12-5 and TRBJ2-2): DARVTQTPRHKVTEMGQEVTMRCQPILGHNTVFWYRQTMMQGLELLAYFRNRAPLDDSGMPKDRFSAEMPDATLATLKIQPSEPRDSAVYFCASGLVETGNTGELFFGEGSRLTVL.

This chain connects TRBV7-9 to TRBJ1-1; D gene uncertain. V shed 5 bases and J shed 1 base, with 14 bases lying between them. Germline CDR1 and CDR2: SEHNR and FQNEAQ (reference sequence). The CDR3 has 15 residues. The CDR3 region has the DNA TGTGCCAGCAGCCCTCCGAGGGCCCAGAACACTGAAGCTTTCTTT. This encodes CASSPPRAQNTEAFF.

This chain connects TRBV6-6 to TRBJ1-2; 8 bases map to TRBD1. This CDR3 is 15 amino acids long. Germline assignment: CDR1 MNHNY and CDR2 SVGAGI (reference sequence). Germline trimming cut 2 bases from V and 8 bases from J; bases unmatched to any gene: 10. Here the CDR3 reads CASSYGPGGAGGYTF. CDR3 DNA: TGTGCCAGCAGTTACGGGCCAGGGGGCGCCGGGGGCTACACCTTC.

V usage is TRBV7-2 and J usage is TRBJ2-7, with 12 bases that match TRBD2. In germline, CDR1 is SGHTA, CDR2 FQGNSA. The ends lost 3 bases at V and 2 bases at J; junction bases unmatched: 8. The CDR3 runs to 17 residues. As DNA, the CDR3 is TGTGCCAGCAGCTTTACTAGCGGGGGGCCCTATGCCTACGAGCAGTACTTC. It translates to CASSFTSGGPYAYEQYF.

Here the CDR3 DNA reads TGTGCCAGCAGTTACTCGACATATACCGGGGAGCTGTTTTTT. This sequence encodes CASSYSTYTGELFF. The rearrangement links TRBV6-5 to TRBJ2-2; D remains unclear. CDR3 length: 14 residues. Between the trimmed V and J ends, which lost 0 bases and 5 bases, there was a span of 7 bases. Germline lookup yields CDR1 MNHEY and CDR2 SVGAGI.

In regard to this clone: A junction end diverges from the germline sequence, so it may reflect a read error. This CDR3 is also generated by other DNA sequences in the sample. The chain joins TRBV2 to TRBJ2-3, with D perhaps matching TRBD1 or TRBD2 (5 bases each). The CDR3 length is 15 residues. Germline-derived CDR1 and CDR2 are SNHLY and FYNNEI. Written as DNA, the CDR3 is TGCGCCAGCAGTGAAGCGGCAGGGTATAGGGATACGCAGTATTTT. Its translation: CASSEAAGYRDTQYF.

In its sample, this clone was seen once. The chain couples TRBV5-5 to TRBJ2-6; TRBD2 agrees at 8 bases. After removal of 3 bases from V and 2 bases from J, the junction contained 16 bases not matched to a gene. Germline V CDR1 and CDR2: SGHKS, YYEKEE (reference sequence). The CDR3 covers 20 residues. The CDR3 DNA reads TGTGCCAGCAGCTCTGGGCGCATTGGCGGGGGGAACCCTGGGGCCAACGTCCTGACTTTC. Its protein product is CASSSGRIGGGNPGANVLTF.

On this clone: In the same sample, other DNA sequences code for this CDR3. V gene TRBV4-1 combines with J gene TRBJ2-7, with 9 bases fitting TRBD1. The junction had 3 bases not matched to a gene; V was cut back by 3 bases and J by 3 bases. Germline-derived CDR1 and CDR2 are MGHRA and YSYEKL. CDR3 length: 14 residues. The CDR3 loop is CASSHRTGDYEQYF. The CDR3 coding sequence is TGCGCCAGCAGCCATCGGACAGGGGACTACGAGCAGTACTTC.

The chain combines TRBV12-1 with TRBJ1-2; the table's D call, TRBD1, was not checked against the DNA. TRBV12-1 is assigned pseudogene status. This CDR3 has 16 amino acids. CDR3 protein: CASSFAPDSGEEGYTF. DNA for the CDR3: TGTGCCAGCAGCTTTGCGCCGGACAGTGGAGAAGAAGGCTACACCTTC.

The gene calls are TRBV19 and TRBJ1-1, with 9 positions matching TRBD1. This CDR3 contains 15 residues. Looked up from germline, CDR1 is LNHDA and CDR2 is SQIVND (reference sequence). Unmatched junction bases numbered 9, after V lost 6 bases and J lost 4 bases. CDR3 DNA sequence: TGTGCCAGTAGCGTTACAGGGGGCGCGGCCACTGAAGCTTTCTTT. Its translation: CASSVTGGAATEAFF.

The rearrangement uses TRBV6-5 and TRBJ2-2; perhaps TRBD2 as D (6 bases). Trimming removed 8 bases at V and 5 bases at J, with 12 bases between. Germline V CDR1 and CDR2: MNHEY, SVGAGI. This CDR3 contains 13 residues. CDR3 protein: CASRGTATGELFF. In nucleotides, the CDR3 is TGTGCCAGCCGGGGGACCGCAACCGGGGAGCTGTTTTTT.

The CDR3 nucleotides read TGTGCCAGCAGTTACAGGGAGCATAATTCACCCCTCCACTTT. Encoded protein: CASSYREHNSPLHF. The chain joins TRBV2 to TRBJ1-6; D possibly corresponds to TRBD1 (6 bases). Germline CDR1 SNHLY, CDR2 FYNNEI. Trimming cost V 5 bases and J 5 bases, with 10 bases left between them. The CDR3 has 14 amino acids.

This clone has only one observation. The chain links TRBV6-1 to TRBJ2-7; D is unresolved. The CDR3 sequence is 13 residues long. Germline V lookup: CDR1 MNHNS, CDR2 SASEGT. The V end was cut by 7 bases, the J end by 0 bases, with 10 bases between. The CDR3 spells CASTPAGSYEQYF. CDR3 in DNA: TGTGCCAGCACCCCTGCAGGCTCCTACGAGCAGTACTTC.

The chain couples TRBV7-8 to TRBJ1-6, with D possibly TRBD1 on 5 matching bases. Germline CDR1 SGHVS, CDR2 FQNEAQ. The CDR3 has 16 amino acids. V lost 5 bases, J lost 8 bases, and 19 bases lay in between. The CDR3: CASSLHDSLQDSPLHF. CDR3 bases: TGTGCCAGCAGCCTACACGACAGCCTTCAGGATTCACCCCTCCACTTT. Combining the CDR3 with reference TRBV7-8 and TRBJ1-6 gives the whole variable domain GAGVSQSPRYKVAKRGQDVALRCDPISGHVSLFWYQQALGQGPEFLTYFQNEAQLDKSGLPSDRFFAERPEGSVSTLKIQRTQQEDSAVYLCASSLHDSLQDSPLHFGNGTRLTVT.